The 12 T cell receptor beta chains presented below share a single source sample, sequenced in a study of cytomegalovirus exposure and HLA in healthy donors. Clones were read by immunoSEQ multiplex PCR, and TCRdb kept only the in-frame ones, dropping some. The sample lists some 240,000 clones, roughly 84% occurring once. The sequencing sample was made of PBMCs. These receptors all stem from a woman under 30 in good health and CMV-seropositive.

The chain carries TRBV27 and TRBJ2-7, with 10 bases matching TRBD2. Unmatched junction bases numbered 5, after V lost 2 bases and J lost 4 bases. Germline values: CDR1 MNHEY, CDR2 SMNVEV (reference sequence). The CDR3 runs 15 residues. CDR3 region: CASSLRAGGPYEQYF. CDR3 DNA sequence: TGTGCCAGCAGTTTACGAGCGGGAGGGCCATACGAGCAGTACTTC.

CDR3 sequence: CASRSVGQGGRAQHF. For the CDR3, the DNA is TGTGCCAGCAGAAGTGTCGGACAGGGGGGGAGAGCCCAGCATTTT. This sequence joins TRBV27 and TRBJ1-5; 10 bases align to TRBD1. Germline V CDR1 and CDR2: MNHEY, SMNVEV (reference sequence). The trim removed 6 bases at V and 11 bases at J, leaving 13 bases unmatched. The CDR3 length is 15 residues.

The chain carries TRBV10-3 and TRBJ2-2, with D tentatively TRBD2 (5 bases). CDR1 is ENHRY, CDR2 SYGVKD, per germline. The CDR3 loop spans 13 amino acids. Trimming shortened V by 3 bases and J by 5 bases, and 7 bases separated the two germline ends. The DNA for the CDR3 is TGTGCCATCAGTGACACGGGAACCGGGGAGCTGTTTTTT. Residues: CAISDTGTGELFF.

The chain links TRBV4-2 to TRBJ2-7; D perhaps matches TRBD1 (5 bases). Germline CDR1 reads LGHNA; CDR2 reads YNFKEQ. The V gene lost 0 bases and the J gene lost 9 bases, with 12 bases spanning the gap. This CDR3 has 13 amino acids. CDR3 residues: CASSQDRGTGQYF. DNA for the CDR3: TGTGCCAGCAGCCAAGATAGAGGAACAGGGCAGTACTTC.

The chain couples TRBV10-3 to TRBJ1-3; 9 bases fit TRBD1. In germline, CDR1 is ENHRY, CDR2 SYGVKD. Trimming at V came to 8 bases and at J to 2 bases, leaving 7 bases not matched to a gene. This CDR3 comprises 15 residues. Here the CDR3 reads CAIGPGTGTGNTIYF. The CDR3 DNA reads as TGTGCCATCGGTCCCGGGACAGGGACTGGAAACACCATATATTTT.

J is TRBJ2-7 and V is TRBV6-6; 7 nucleotides line up with TRBD1. The CDR3 is made up of 15 amino acids. CDR1 and CDR2 (germline): MNHNY, SVGAGI (reference sequence). V lost 5 bases and J lost 2; bases outside the gene matches: 9. This chain's CDR3 is CASSQGQVGPYEQYF. For the CDR3, the DNA is TGTGCCAGCAGTCAAGGACAGGTCGGCCCCTACGAGCAGTACTTC.

The chain has TRBV7-8 and TRBJ2-2; 11 nucleotides line up with TRBD1. The germline V gene encodes CDR1 SGHVS and CDR2 FQNEAQ. After removal of 6 bases from V and 7 bases from J, the junction contained 10 bases not matched to a gene. This CDR3 has 16 amino acids. In DNA form, the CDR3 reads TGTGCCAGCAGTCCACTCCGGGACAGGGGGAGCGGGGAGCTGTTTTTT. This gives the protein CASSPLRDRGSGELFF.

This clone was observed a handful of times. As DNA, the CDR3 is TGTGCCAGCAGTTGGGAGGGAAACTATGGCTACACCTTC. This codes for CASSWEGNYGYTF. The chain is built from TRBV6-6 and TRBJ1-2; D is unclear. V was clipped by 4 bases and J by 2 bases, with 8 bases between them. CDR3 length: 13 residues. Germline V gene data show CDR1 as MNHNY and CDR2 as SVGAGI (reference sequence).

As to this clone: A much larger clone is a single base away; this may be a read error. This sample also contains other DNA sequences that code for the same CDR3. The chain employs TRBV19 and TRBJ2-7, with 8 bases fitting TRBD1. V dropped 4 bases and J dropped 3; count of bases not matched to a gene: 2. Germline CDR1 and CDR2: LNHDA and SQIVND (reference sequence). This CDR3 comprises 13 residues. CDR3 coding DNA: TGTGCCAGTAGTACCGGGACAGGCTACGAGCAGTACTTC. Translation gives CASSTGTGYEQYF.

This rearrangement joins TRBV7-9 to TRBJ1-1; D gene unclear. Germline lookup yields CDR1 SEHNR and CDR2 FQNEAQ (reference sequence). There are 13 residues in the CDR3. V lost 1 base and J lost 4, with 7 bases in between. CDR3 sequence (DNA): TGTGCCAGCAGCTTAGGGCCATCCACTGAAGCTTTCTTT. It codes for CASSLGPSTEAFF.

The chain carries TRBV7-6 and TRBJ2-7; D perhaps matches TRBD2 (5 bases). With 0 bases removed from V and 6 bases from J, the gap between germline ends came to 9 bases. The CDR3 contains 13 residues. The V gene's germline CDR1 is SGHVS and CDR2 FNYEAQ. CDR3 sequence: CASSLAREREQYF. CDR3 coding DNA: TGTGCCAGCAGCTTAGCCCGGGAACGCGAGCAGTACTTC.

The chain employs TRBV27 and TRBJ1-5; possibly TRBD1 for D (5 bases). Trimming took off 2 bases at V and 3 bases at J, with 5 bases between the two ends. The germline gives CDR1 MNHEY, CDR2 SMNVEV (reference sequence). The CDR3 is 13 residues long. The CDR3 DNA reads TGTGCCAGCAGTTTAGGGGCCAATCAGCCCCAGCATTTT. Translated, it gives CASSLGANQPQHF.